A selection of T cell receptor beta chains follows, all from one sample in a study of blood T cell repertoires in COVID-19. Repertoires were generated with immunoSEQ multiplex PCR, while TCRdb's copy carries only in-frame clones and drops some. The table has around 140,000 clones, approximately 84% seen once; the top ten hold 17%. Sequencing was carried out using peripheral blood. The receptors derive from an elderly woman with acute or convalescent COVID-19. Both conserved end residues are part of each CDR3. Fields, in order: V gene, clone size, D gene, J gene, CDR3 DNA, CDR3 protein. A D gene is named only where the DNA matches it firmly. Part of the rows lack a size; the others show once, few, many or a class for expanded clones.

V gene: TRBV4-1; clone size: NA; D gene: TRBD2; J gene: TRBJ2-7; CDR3 DNA: TGCGCCAGCAGGCGACTAGCGGGTGCCCTTGGCGAGCAGTACTTC; CDR3 protein: CASRRLAGALGEQYF
V gene: TRBV10-3; clone size: NA; D gene: TRBD1; J gene: TRBJ1-5; CDR3 DNA: TGTGCCATCAGCGGGACAGGGGGGGCTCAGCCCCAGCATTTT; CDR3 protein: CAISGTGGAQPQHF
V gene: TRBV6-1; clone size: NA; D gene: NA; J gene: TRBJ2-7; CDR3 DNA: TGTGCCAGCAGTGGGACAGTCGAGAGAGAGCAGTACTTC; CDR3 protein: CASSGTVEREQYF
V gene: TRBV27; clone size: NA; D gene: NA; J gene: TRBJ2-1; CDR3 DNA: TGTGCCAGCAGTCCCCGGAAGTCTAGCGACTACAATGAGCAGTTCTTC; CDR3 protein: CASSPRKSSDYNEQFF
V gene: TRBV6-5; clone size: NA; D gene: NA; J gene: TRBJ1-2; CDR3 DNA: TGTGCCAGCAGGTACCGGACAAGCGAGGGCTACACCTTC; CDR3 protein: CASRYRTSEGYTF
V gene: TRBV6-5; clone size: NA; D gene: TRBD1; J gene: TRBJ2-7; CDR3 DNA: TGTGCCAGCAGTAGGGGACAGCCCTACGAGCAGTACTTC; CDR3 protein: CASSRGQPYEQYF
V gene: TRBV29-1; clone size: NA; D gene: TRBD1; J gene: TRBJ1-1; CDR3 DNA: TGCAGCGTTGTCCGGGGGACAGGTAACACTGAAGCTTTCTTT; CDR3 protein: CSVVRGTGNTEAFF
V gene: TRBV19; clone size: NA; D gene: TRBD2; J gene: TRBJ2-3; CDR3 DNA: TGTGCCAGTAGTCACGGGGGGGGCACAGATACGCAGTATTTT; CDR3 protein: CASSHGGGTDTQYF
V gene: TRBV7-9; clone size: NA; D gene: NA; J gene: TRBJ1-1; CDR3 DNA: TGTGCCAGCAGCCGCCTGGGAGCTGAAGCTTTCTTT; CDR3 protein: CASSRLGAEAFF
V gene: TRBV6-6; clone size: NA; D gene: NA; J gene: TRBJ1-1; CDR3 DNA: TGTGCCAGCAGAACTCTCCCCCGGTTGGGTAGCCCTGAAGCTTTCTTT; CDR3 protein: CASRTLPRLGSPEAFF
V gene: TRBV29-1; clone size: NA; D gene: NA; J gene: TRBJ2-7; CDR3 DNA: TGCAGCGTTGAAGTCACTCCAGGGGAGCAGTACTTC; CDR3 protein: CSVEVTPGEQYF
V gene: TRBV28; clone size: NA; D gene: TRBD1; J gene: TRBJ1-6; CDR3 DNA: TGTGCCAGCAGTTCGGGTGGGACAGGGTCCTATAATTCACCCCTCCACTTT; CDR3 protein: CASSSGGTGSYNSPLHF
V gene: TRBV29-1; clone size: NA; D gene: NA; J gene: TRBJ1-1; CDR3 DNA: TGCAGCGTTGCAGCAGGTAACACTGAAGCTTTCTTT; CDR3 protein: CSVAAGNTEAFF
V gene: TRBV11-2; clone size: NA; D gene: NA; J gene: TRBJ1-6; CDR3 DNA: TGTGCCAGCAGCCAAGGCGGGGTTCTCCGGAATTCACCCCTCCACTTT; CDR3 protein: CASSQGGVLRNSPLHF
V gene: TRBV11-2; clone size: NA; D gene: NA; J gene: TRBJ2-3; CDR3 DNA: TGTGCCAGCAGCTTAGTTGGGGCCCCAGATACGCAGTATTTT; CDR3 protein: CASSLVGAPDTQYF
V gene: TRBV2; clone size: few; D gene: TRBD1; J gene: TRBJ1-4; CDR3 DNA: TGTGCCAGCAGTGGGGGGCGGGACAGCGATGAAAAACTGTTTTTT; CDR3 protein: CASSGGRDSDEKLFF
V gene: TRBV29-1; clone size: once; D gene: TRBD2; J gene: TRBJ2-5; CDR3 DNA: TGCAGCGTTGTCGGAGCGGCTAGCGGGGAGACCCAGTACTTC; CDR3 protein: CSVVGAASGETQYF
V gene: TRBV7-8; clone size: NA; D gene: NA; J gene: TRBJ1-2; CDR3 DNA: TGTGCCAGCAGCTTAGCGTGGACACGAGCTAACTATGGCTACACCTTC; CDR3 protein: CASSLAWTRANYGYTF
V gene: TRBV27; clone size: NA; D gene: TRBD1; J gene: TRBJ2-7; CDR3 DNA: TGTGCCAGCAGGAGTGGACAGGGGATGAGCGAGCAGTACTTC; CDR3 protein: CASRSGQGMSEQYF
V gene: TRBV29-1; clone size: NA; D gene: TRBD2; J gene: TRBJ2-7; CDR3 DNA: TGCAGCGGTGGGACTAGCCGATACGAGCAGTACTTC; CDR3 protein: CSGGTSRYEQYF
V gene: TRBV9; clone size: NA; D gene: TRBD2; J gene: TRBJ2-7; CDR3 DNA: TGTGCCAGCAGCGGTGGACTAGCGGGAGGAACGAAGGGCGAGCAGTACTTC; CDR3 protein: CASSGGLAGGTKGEQYF
V gene: TRBV7-2; clone size: NA; D gene: TRBD1; J gene: TRBJ2-7; CDR3 DNA: TGTGCCAGCAGCTTAGAGGGACAGGGGGCATACGAGCAGTACTTC; CDR3 protein: CASSLEGQGAYEQYF
V gene: TRBV5-1; clone size: NA; D gene: NA; J gene: TRBJ1-1; CDR3 DNA: TGCGCCAGCAGCTTGATGGGCTCGGACACTGAAGCTTTCTTT; CDR3 protein: CASSLMGSDTEAFF
V gene: TRBV9; clone size: NA; D gene: TRBD1; J gene: TRBJ1-5; CDR3 DNA: TGTGCCAGCAGCGGACAGGGCCTTAGCAATCAGCCCCAGCATTTT; CDR3 protein: CASSGQGLSNQPQHF
V gene: TRBV2; clone size: NA; D gene: NA; J gene: TRBJ1-2; CDR3 DNA: TGTGCCAGCAGTACCCGGGGGGCCTCTAACTATGGCTACACCTTC; CDR3 protein: CASSTRGASNYGYTF
V gene: TRBV5-8; clone size: NA; D gene: TRBD1; J gene: TRBJ2-1; CDR3 DNA: TGTGCCAGCAGCTTGGGGGACAGAGTTTACAATGAGCAGTTCTTC; CDR3 protein: CASSLGDRVYNEQFF